The sequence of this TCR beta chain was determined in a study of identifying expanded T cells in peripheral blood. The study's findings and limits: Technical replicates showed roughly 1.2 changed clones; approximately 2 weeks roughly 16; four weeks 19. Two-week clone count variance significantly increased as total template count grew.

CDR3 length equals 13 residues. The trim removed 10 bases at V and 5 bases at J, leaving 10 bases unmatched. From germline, CDR1 is SNHLY and CDR2 FYNNEI. Generated by immunoSEQ multiplex PCR, the TCRdb table keeps only in-frame clones and is missing some. The sample has more than 45,000 clones, about nine tenths seen once. A remark on this clone: Its antigen is still unknown.

Collection occurred without any documented infections or immune events in donors. The V gene is TRBV2, the J gene TRBJ2-5; TRBD2 matches at 7 bases. The sample was blood. The source of this sequence is a person aged 18 to 75 in good health. CDR3 protein: CATAGRTRETQYF. For the CDR3, the DNA is TGTGCCACCGCCGGGAGGACAAGGGAGACCCAGTACTTC.